This T cell receptor (beta chain) came from a study of OX40 agonist ivuxolimab in advanced cancers. For context, the study as a whole: Ivuxolimab, which targeted the costimulatory receptor OX40 (CD134), was an agonistic, fully human IgG2 monoclonal antibody. The monotherapy dose-escalation portion (N of about 57 patients) of the phase I ivuxolimab trial is reported in the paper. Peripheral TCRbeta sequencing was intended to test whether TCR sequence diversity was altered and clonal T-cell expansion was caused by ivuxolimab. Intravenous ivuxolimab was administered to patients every 2 weeks at six dose levels: 0.01, 0.1, 0.3, 1.5, 3 and 10 mg/kg. Among the roughly 54 dose-escalation patients, around 20 had hepatocellular carcinoma, roughly 15 melanoma, 9 renal cell carcinoma and 9 head and neck cancer. In the dose-escalation cohort, 82.7% of patients were male, and the mean age was approximately 60 years with a range of about 20 to 80. Three dose-escalation patients achieved partial responses, one with hepatocellular carcinoma and two with cutaneous melanoma. Prior anti-PD-1, anti-PD-L1 or anti-CTLA-4 therapy was permitted, and checkpoint inhibitors had been received by about 36% of dose-escalation patients.

With regard to this clone: The target of this receptor is not known. Qualities for individual bases were not recorded, and no much larger clone is one base off.

Paper-wide results and their limitations: Low levels of normalized T-cell clonal expansion were also seen in some patients who did not respond. After ivuxolimab, expanded clones were on average more numerous among CD8+ T cells than among CD4+ T cells. In partial responders in the 0.1-3.0 mg/kg groups, normalized peripheral clonal expansion was found to be among the lowest, especially among CD8+ T cells. Which antigens the clonally expanded peripheral T cells were specific for was not determined. At doses of 0.1 to 3.0 mg/kg, clonal expansion of both CD4+ and CD8+ T cells in blood was seen between baseline and week 6.

Genomic DNA was isolated from the sorted cells so that the TCRbeta CDR3 region could be sequenced. TCRbeta CDR3 regions were sequenced using the immunoSEQ Assay. The table was pulled from immuneACCESS by TCRdb, which kept in-frame rearrangements only. Such tables lose some clones; where checked, under half of the loss comes from unresolved V genes, and the rest has no known cause. The sample contains some 70,000 clones, roughly 89% of them found a single time. The top ten clones comprise approximately 8% of the sample. Patients with a history of autoimmune disease or receiving systemic immunosuppression were excluded from the trial. Peripheral blood for TCR sequencing was collected from all dose cohorts at baseline, on cycle 4 day 1, and on cycle 7 day 1. Samples came from an open-label, multicenter, first-in-human phase I dose-escalation trial of ivuxolimab. The trial enrolled adults with locally advanced or metastatic head and neck squamous cell, hepatocellular, melanoma or renal cell carcinoma. Before TCR sequencing, CD4+ T cells and CD8+ T cells were sorted from peripheral blood as separate populations.

The receptor was derived from an adult with an advanced solid tumor such as melanoma, head and neck, liver or kidney cancer. Sequencing was performed on CD4+ or CD8+ T cells sorted from blood, taken in a trial of the OX40 agonist ivuxolimab.

The CDR3 region reads CASSTGMDQPQHF. The nucleotides are TGTGCCAGCAGCACTGGGATGGATCAGCCCCAGCATTTT. The rearranged chain carries TRBV5-4 and TRBJ1-5; no confident D gene assignment can be made. As encoded in the germline V gene (reference sequence), CDR1 is SGHNT while CDR2 is YYREEE. V loses 4 bases of germline sequence and J loses 5 bases, and the interval between the two ends is 10 bases. The CDR3 runs 13 amino acids, cysteine and phenylalanine included. Left in the record is the CDR3 DNA by itself, 39 bases read in frame from the first base.